This TCR beta chain was recorded in a study of T cell responses to AZD1222 COVID-19 vaccine. Produced via immunoSEQ multiplex PCR; TCRdb's table is partial and in-frame only. The sample carries 50,000 to 70,000 clones, 89% recorded once. Combined were second doses at about 4 or about 12 weeks. With respect to this clone: Antigen specificity is unknown.

Overall study findings and caveats: Just a handful of AZD1222 recipients were seropositive at baseline. Compared with day 0, the breadth and depth of the Spike-specific TCR repertoire rose significantly after two doses of AZD1222. Clonal diversity was possibly underestimated; the donors were predominantly white British and more often female.

The V gene's germline CDR1 is SGHTA and CDR2 FQGNSA. The CDR3 sequence is 16 residues long. V was clipped by 2 bases and J by 1 base, with 14 bases between them. The sample in question was peripheral blood, obtained 28 days after the second AZD1222 dose. This receptor was obtained from an adult who received the AZD1222 COVID-19 vaccine. V and J are TRBV7-2 and TRBJ1-1, with D tentatively TRBD1 (5 bases). This CDR3 reads CASSLRATAKNTEAFF. Written as DNA, the CDR3 is TGTGCCAGCAGCTTAAGGGCGACAGCTAAGAACACTGAAGCTTTCTTT.